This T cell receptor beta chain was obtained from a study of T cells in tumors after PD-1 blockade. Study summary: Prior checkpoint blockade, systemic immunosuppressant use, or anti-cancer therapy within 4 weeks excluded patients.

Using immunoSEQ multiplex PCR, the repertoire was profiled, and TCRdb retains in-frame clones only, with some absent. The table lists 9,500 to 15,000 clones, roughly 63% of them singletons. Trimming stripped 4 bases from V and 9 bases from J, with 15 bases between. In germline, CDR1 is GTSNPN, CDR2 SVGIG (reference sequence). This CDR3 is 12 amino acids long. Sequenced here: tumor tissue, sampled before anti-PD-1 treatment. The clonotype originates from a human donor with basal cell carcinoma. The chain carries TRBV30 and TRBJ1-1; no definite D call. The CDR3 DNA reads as TGTGCCTGGATGATCACCAGGATAAAAGCTTTCTTT. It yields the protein CAWMITRIKAFF.